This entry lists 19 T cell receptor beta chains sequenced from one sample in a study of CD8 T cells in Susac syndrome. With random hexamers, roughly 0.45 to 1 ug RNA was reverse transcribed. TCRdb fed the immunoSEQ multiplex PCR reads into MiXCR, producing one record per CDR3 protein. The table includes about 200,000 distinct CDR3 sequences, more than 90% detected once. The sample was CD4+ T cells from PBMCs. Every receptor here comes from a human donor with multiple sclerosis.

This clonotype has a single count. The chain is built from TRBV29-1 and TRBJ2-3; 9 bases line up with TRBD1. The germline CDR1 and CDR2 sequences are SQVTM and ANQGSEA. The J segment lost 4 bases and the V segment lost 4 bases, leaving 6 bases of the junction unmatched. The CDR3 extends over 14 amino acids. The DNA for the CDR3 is TGCAGCGTTGGCACACAGGGGGCTTCAGATACGCAGTATTTT. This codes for CSVGTQGASDTQYF.

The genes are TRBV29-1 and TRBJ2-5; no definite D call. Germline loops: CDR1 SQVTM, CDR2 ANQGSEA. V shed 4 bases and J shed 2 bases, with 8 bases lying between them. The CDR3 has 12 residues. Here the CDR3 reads CSVGSSQETQYF. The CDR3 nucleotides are TGCAGCGTTGGATCCAGTCAAGAGACCCAGTACTTC.

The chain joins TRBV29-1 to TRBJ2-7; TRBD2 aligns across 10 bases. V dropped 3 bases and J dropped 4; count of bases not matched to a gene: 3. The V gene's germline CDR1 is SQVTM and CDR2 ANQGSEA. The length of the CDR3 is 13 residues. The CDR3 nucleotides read TGCAGCGTTGAGGCTAGCGGGAGTTACGAGCAGTACTTC. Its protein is CSVEASGSYEQYF.

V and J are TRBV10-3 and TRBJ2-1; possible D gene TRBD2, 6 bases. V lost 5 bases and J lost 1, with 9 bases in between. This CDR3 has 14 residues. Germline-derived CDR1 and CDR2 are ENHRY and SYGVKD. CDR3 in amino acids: CAISTGESYNEQFF. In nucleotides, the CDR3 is TGTGCCATCAGTACGGGGGAGTCCTACAATGAGCAGTTCTTC.

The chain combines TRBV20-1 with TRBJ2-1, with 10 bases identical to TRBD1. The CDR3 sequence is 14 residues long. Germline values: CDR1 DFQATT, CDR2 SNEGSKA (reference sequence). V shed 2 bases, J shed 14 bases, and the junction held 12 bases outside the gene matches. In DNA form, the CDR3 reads TGCAGTGCTAGAAACCCGGGACAGGGGCCGAGGGAGTTCTTC. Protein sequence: CSARNPGQGPREFF.

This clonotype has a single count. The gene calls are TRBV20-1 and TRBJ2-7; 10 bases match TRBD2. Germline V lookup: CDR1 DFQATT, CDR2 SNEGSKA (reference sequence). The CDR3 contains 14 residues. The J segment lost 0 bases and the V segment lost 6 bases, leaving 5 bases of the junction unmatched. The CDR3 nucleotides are TGCAGTGCAAAGCTAGCGGGAGTCTCCTACGAGCAGTACTTC. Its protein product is CSAKLAGVSYEQYF.

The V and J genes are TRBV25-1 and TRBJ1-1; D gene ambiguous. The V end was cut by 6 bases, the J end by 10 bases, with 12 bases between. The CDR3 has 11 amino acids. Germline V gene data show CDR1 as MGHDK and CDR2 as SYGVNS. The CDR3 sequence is CASRQQNIAFF. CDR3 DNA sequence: TGTGCCAGCAGACAACAAAACATAGCTTTCTTT.

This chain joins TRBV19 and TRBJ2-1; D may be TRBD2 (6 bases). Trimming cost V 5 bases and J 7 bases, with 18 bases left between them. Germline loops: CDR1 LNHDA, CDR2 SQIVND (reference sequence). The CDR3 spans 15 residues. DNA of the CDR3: TGTGCCAGTAGTGCCCCAGGGAGGAGAAGAAATGAGCAGTTCTTC. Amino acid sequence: CASSAPGRRRNEQFF.

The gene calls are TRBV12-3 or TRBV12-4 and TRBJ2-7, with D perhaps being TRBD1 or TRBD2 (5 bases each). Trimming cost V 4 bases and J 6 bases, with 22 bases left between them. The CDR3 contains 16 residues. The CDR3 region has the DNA TGTGCCAGCAGTTCAGCGACAGATTGGGGGTCCATCGAGCAGTACTTC. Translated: CASSSATDWGSIEQYF.

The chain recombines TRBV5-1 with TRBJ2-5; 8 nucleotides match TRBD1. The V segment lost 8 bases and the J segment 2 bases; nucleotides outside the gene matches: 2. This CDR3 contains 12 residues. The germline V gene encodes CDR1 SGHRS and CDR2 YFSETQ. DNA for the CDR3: TGCGCCAGTCGACAGGGGCAAGAGACCCAGTACTTC. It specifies CASRQGQETQYF.

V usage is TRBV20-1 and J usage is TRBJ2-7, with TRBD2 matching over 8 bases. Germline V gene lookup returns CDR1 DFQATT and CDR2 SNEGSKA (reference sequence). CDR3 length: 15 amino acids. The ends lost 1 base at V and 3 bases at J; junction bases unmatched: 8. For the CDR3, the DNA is TGCAGTGCTAGAGTGGCTAGCGGGTACAACTACGAGCAGTACTTC. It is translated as CSARVASGYNYEQYF.

DNA of the CDR3: TGTGCCAGCAGGCCACCTAATTCACCCCTCCACTTT. Translation: CASRPPNSPLHF. The V call is TRBV2, the J call TRBJ1-6; D unresolved. V lost 6 bases to trimming and J lost 6 bases, with 6 bases between them. Germline-derived CDR1 and CDR2 are SNHLY and FYNNEI. CDR3 length: 12 residues.

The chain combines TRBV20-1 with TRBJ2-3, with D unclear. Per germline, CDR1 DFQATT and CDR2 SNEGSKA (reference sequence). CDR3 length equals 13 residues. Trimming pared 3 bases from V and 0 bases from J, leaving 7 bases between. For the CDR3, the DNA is TGCAGTGCTAGCAAGGCTAGCACAGATACGCAGTATTTT. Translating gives CSASKASTDTQYF.

The CDR3 loop reads CASSQAPRKAFF. CDR3 in DNA: TGTGCCAGCAGTCAGGCCCCGCGAAAAGCTTTCTTT. The chain uses TRBV3-1 and TRBJ1-1, with D unclear. Trimming cost V 6 bases and J 9 bases, with 14 bases left between them. The CDR3 sequence is 12 residues long. The V gene's germline CDR1 is LGHDT and CDR2 YNNKEL (reference sequence).

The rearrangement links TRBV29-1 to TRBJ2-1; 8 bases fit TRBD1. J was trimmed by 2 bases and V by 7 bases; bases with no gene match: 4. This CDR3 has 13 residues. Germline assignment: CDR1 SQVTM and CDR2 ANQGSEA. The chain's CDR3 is CSARTGTYNEQFF. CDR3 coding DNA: TGCAGCGCCCGGACAGGGACCTACAATGAGCAGTTCTTC.

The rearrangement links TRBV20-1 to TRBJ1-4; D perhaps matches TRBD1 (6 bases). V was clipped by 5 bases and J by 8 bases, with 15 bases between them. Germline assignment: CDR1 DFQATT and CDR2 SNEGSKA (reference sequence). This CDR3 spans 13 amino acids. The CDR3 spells CSARGQFGEKLFF. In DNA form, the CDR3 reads TGCAGTGCTCGGGGGCAGTTCGGCGAAAAACTGTTTTTT.

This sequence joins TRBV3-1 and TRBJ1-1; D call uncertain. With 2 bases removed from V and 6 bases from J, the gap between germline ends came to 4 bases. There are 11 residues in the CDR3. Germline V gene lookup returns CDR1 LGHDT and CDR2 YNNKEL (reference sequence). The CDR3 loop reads CASSQRAEAFF. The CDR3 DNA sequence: TGTGCCAGCAGCCAAAGAGCTGAAGCTTTCTTT.

CDR3 nucleotide sequence: TGCAGCGTTCGGGGGGCAGGGAGGGAAAAACTGTTTTTT. Protein sequence: CSVRGAGREKLFF. The chain carries TRBV29-1 and TRBJ1-4; TRBD1 is a possible D gene (6 bases). V lost 5 bases and J 8 bases, leaving 15 bases between the germline ends. In germline, CDR1 is SQVTM, CDR2 ANQGSEA. This CDR3 is 13 amino acids long. Full variable domain (rest looked up from reference TRBV29-1 and TRBJ1-4): SAVISQKPSRDICQRGTSLTIQCQVDSQVTMMFWYRQQPGQSLTLIATANQGSEATYESGFVIDKFPISRPNLTFSTLTVSNMSPEDSSIYLCSVRGAGREKLFFGSGTQLSVL.

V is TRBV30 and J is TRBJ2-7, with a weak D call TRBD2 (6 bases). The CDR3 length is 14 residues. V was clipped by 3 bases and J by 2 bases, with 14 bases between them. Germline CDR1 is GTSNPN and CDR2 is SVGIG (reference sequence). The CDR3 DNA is TGTGCCTGGAGACTAGCCGGGAGCACCTACGAGCAGTACTTC. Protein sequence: CAWRLAGSTYEQYF.